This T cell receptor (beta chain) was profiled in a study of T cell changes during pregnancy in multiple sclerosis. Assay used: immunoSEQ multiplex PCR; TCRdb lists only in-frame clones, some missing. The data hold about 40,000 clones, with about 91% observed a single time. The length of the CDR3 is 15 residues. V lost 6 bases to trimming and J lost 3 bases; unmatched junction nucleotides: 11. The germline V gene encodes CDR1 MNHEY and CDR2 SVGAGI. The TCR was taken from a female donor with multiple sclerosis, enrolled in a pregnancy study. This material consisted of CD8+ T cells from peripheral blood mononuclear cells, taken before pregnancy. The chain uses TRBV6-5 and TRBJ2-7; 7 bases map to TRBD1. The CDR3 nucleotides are TGTGCCAGCAGAACCACAGGGGACGGCGGCTACGAGCAGTACTTC. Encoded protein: CASRTTGDGGYEQYF.